There are many counts of the clone carrying this T cell receptor beta chain. What it recognizes is unknown. These data are taken from a study of molecular identifiers for immune sequencing clone quantification. Whole-study results and caveats: Highly expanded clones may be undercounted when identical TCR molecules share barcodes. Jurkat TCR RNA that was spiked in from one cell was reportedly detectable among one million naive cells. Among effectors, clones above 20 RNA copies held over 98% of molecules; among naive cells, under 1%.

TCRdb re-called the PCR reads through MiXCR, storing one row per CDR3 protein. The sample has 30,000 to 40,000 distinct CDR3 sequences, about 20% seen once. Preparation of naive CD8 libraries involved about 17,000 to 1,100,000 sorted cells and 10%, 30% or 50% RNA. Source material: naive CD8+ T cells from blood, with Jurkat cell RNA spiked in. The subset: FACS-sorted CD8+CD4-CCR7+CD45RA+ naive T cells. The clonotype originates from a human donor in good health. Some libraries in this study had Jurkat cell RNA spiked in.

The CDR3 region is CASSYYKQGFETQYF. The CDR3 nucleotides read TGTGCCAGCAGTTACTACAAACAGGGTTTTGAGACCCAGTACTTC. The genes are TRBV6-5 and TRBJ2-5; perhaps TRBD1 as D (6 bases). The CDR3 spans 15 residues. The V end lost 1 base, the J end lost 5 bases, and 14 bases lay between the germline ends. Germline lookup yields CDR1 MNHEY and CDR2 SVGAGI.